What follows is one TCR beta chain and its context. There are a few counts of this clone. Its antigen is currently not known. The sample holds no much larger clone one base away, and base qualities are not on file. The data were obtained in a study of beta chain features in type 1 diabetes listed by TCRdb under 2018. Background on the whole study: Patients and healthy donors did not differ in mean age, gender distribution, total cell number or subset yield. A total of 107,917,701 sorted cells were examined across all samples, and RNA yield correlated strongly with the number of cells per subset. The study compared the TCRB repertoires of sorted circulating CD4+ T cell subsets in recently diagnosed type 1 diabetes patients with those in matched healthy donors. Regulatory and stem cell-like memory subsets were obtained from only 8 patients and about 8 healthy donors, while naive and central memory subsets were obtained from all 30 or so donors. Findings and caveats that apply to the study as a whole: Shorter templates might be favored by PCR, yet because patient and control samples were amplified and corrected together, any such skew would affect both groups equally. At VDJ recombination sites, patients with type 1 diabetes made fewer insertions and deleted more nucleotides, a pattern implying thymic rearrangement abnormalities. Naive, central memory and regulatory TCRB repertoires appeared to be more similar among patients than among healthy donors. Type 1 diabetes patients showed a moderate but significant shortening of TCRB CDR3 length in all four CD4+ subsets. Because small numbers of individuals were included in the HLA sub-analyses, any influence of HLA type on TCRB rearrangement was left unresolved. Because cDNA was sequenced instead of genomic DNA, activated cells with high expression could be over-represented, although the groups did not differ in activation or CD3 levels.

According to the germline V gene (reference sequence), CDR1 reads SGHNT and CDR2 reads YYREEE. The V and J ends are trimmed by 4 bases and 2 bases, leaving 10 bases between them. The CDR3 has 14 amino acids, counting the end cysteine and phenylalanine. Only CDR3 DNA is held: 42 bases, read in frame from base 1. A single peripheral blood draw of approximately 100 mL on average was collected from each donor into heparinised tubes. A BD FACSAria II was used to sort naive, central memory, regulatory and stem cell-like memory CD4+ T cells with a panel that included CD45RO, CCR7, CD25, CD127, CD95 and CD27. Every sorted population had a purity above 98%. PBMCs were isolated right away by Lymphoprep density gradient centrifugation and were stained directly, without culture. So that batch effects would be minimized, each experiment stained and sorted samples in pairs, pairing one healthy donor with one patient.

The entire amount of isolated RNA was reverse transcribed using the High Capacity cDNA Reverse Transcription Kit, so the sequenced TCRB transcripts were expressed ones. Deep immunoSEQ sequencing was applied to naive, central memory and regulatory T cell samples, giving an average of approximately 3.8 million total reads per sample. Sorted cells were lysed in RLT buffer and RNA was extracted with DNase-treated RNeasy Micro or Mini kits, depending on cell number. Each cell subset was processed separately to prevent cross-contamination, with patient and healthy donor samples processed together. The immunoSEQ multiplex PCR was used to amplify TCRB sequences from cDNA, generating 87-bp fragments that spanned the CDR3 region. The amplicons were sequenced using the Illumina HiSeq platform. Per the authors' processing: PCR bias was computationally corrected using synthetic template baselines, reads within Hamming distance 2 were collapsed, and singletons that could not be merged were discarded. Reads were aligned against IMGT to assign V, D and J genes, CDR3 length and insertions or deletions at six rearrangement sites. Within each subset, clonotype counts were normalized to sorted cell number, after which true diversity and Gini coefficients were computed with the tcR R package. Repertoire sharing was quantified using the overlap coefficient calculated on TCRB nucleotide sequences. Out-of-frame TCRB sequences from naive cells were analyzed to stand in for the pre-selection repertoire. Sourced from immuneACCESS, this table was stored by TCRdb with only in-frame sequences that have V and J called. A share of the clones is absent; for the studies checked, an unresolved V gene accounts for under half, and the remainder has no known explanation. V, J and clone size were drawn from that table, and D and trimming were deduced from the DNA. The sample records around 690,000 clones, around 12% of which are singletons. The ten largest make up 0.09% to 0.15% of the sample.

This sequence was found in a man aged 25 to 40 with type 1 diabetes. The chain uses TRBV5-4 and TRBJ2-1; the D segment could be TRBD1, given 6 matching bases. The sample comprised naive CD4+ T cells from blood. In light of the paper, this sample's cell subset or site label describes: true naive CD4+ T cells. The DNA sequence is TGTGCCAGCAGCCCTACAGGGCCCTACAATGAGCAGTTCTTC. Its coded protein is CASSPTGPYNEQFF.